A selection of T cell receptor beta chains follows, all from one sample in a study of identical twins. One entry per CDR3 protein, called by TCRdb with MiXCR from the 5' RACE reads. Here the sample spans hundreds of thousands of distinct CDR3 sequences, around 6.1% being singletons. What was sequenced was naive T cells sorted from blood. The receptor source for this set is a man between 18 and 29 years old in good health. The conserved cysteine and the conserved F or W are not part of the CDR3 here. D genes are given only for firm matches.

j_call,v_call,d_call,cdr3_aa
TRBJ2-3,TRBV28,TRBD1,ASSLPPGQGGHATQY
TRBJ1-5,TRBV20-1,NA,SVSESEDQPQH
TRBJ2-1,TRBV28,NA,ASSSGAEQF
TRBJ1-6,TRBV15,NA,ATSRDDENSPLH
TRBJ2-1,TRBV20-1,NA,SARRDNEQF
TRBJ1-1,TRBV12-3/TRBV12-4,NA,ASRRNRGVNTEAF
TRBJ1-5,TRBV20-1,TRBD1,SARSNDRGSSNQPQH
TRBJ2-5,TRBV6-2/TRBV6-3,NA,ASTPVFQETQY
TRBJ1-5,TRBV27,NA,ASSFTGTVVGQPQH
TRBJ2-5,TRBV28,NA,ASSSQVTQY
TRBJ2-1,TRBV20-1,NA,SAARGATYNEQF
TRBJ1-3,TRBV21-1,NA,ASNPDIGQGMQGNTIY
TRBJ2-5,TRBV5-1,NA,ASSFSFSGILETQY
TRBJ2-4,TRBV11-2,NA,ASSFRKTGGALAKNIQY
TRBJ2-1,TRBV27,NA,ASSPPGPQGDEQF
TRBJ2-1,TRBV6-5,NA,ASSYFLGGPNKQF
TRBJ2-2,TRBV10-3,NA,AISGGAGGELF
TRBJ2-3,TRBV29-1,TRBD2,SVVASGPTDTQY
TRBJ1-1,TRBV29-1,NA,SVGPEAF
TRBJ2-3,TRBV29-1,TRBD2,SVEGLAGPDTQY
TRBJ2-3,TRBV24-1,TRBD2,ATSERREADTQY
TRBJ2-1,TRBV3-1,TRBD2,ASSRQLAAHRGSEQF
TRBJ1-1,TRBV12-3/TRBV12-4,NA,ASSFSAENTEAF
TRBJ1-5,TRBV6-1,TRBD1,ASWWRQGGELRQPQH
TRBJ2-7,TRBV11-2,NA,ASSLDHGLREQY
TRBJ1-1,TRBV5-1,TRBD1,ASLSEPTGKVEAF
TRBJ2-5,TRBV12-3/TRBV12-4,NA,ASSPDGNRETQY
TRBJ2-1,TRBV4-3,NA,ASSQERTGYNEQF
TRBJ1-2,TRBV5-1,NA,ASSYRDAGDGYT
TRBJ2-5,TRBV6-6,NA,ASSYRTLETQY
TRBJ2-7,TRBV12-3/TRBV12-4,NA,ASRRLGSYEQY
TRBJ2-5,TRBV9,TRBD2,ASSVDGGQETQY
TRBJ2-7,TRBV28,NA,ASSSAAVRQY
TRBJ2-3,TRBV7-9,NA,ASSNWNTDTQY
TRBJ2-1,TRBV5-1,TRBD1,ASSFVQGTSPSEQF
TRBJ1-1,TRBV27,TRBD1,ASSPSTGALYTEAF
TRBJ1-5,TRBV5-1,TRBD1,ASSLGQGANQPQH
TRBJ1-2,TRBV28,NA,ASSLEMSYT
TRBJ2-1,TRBV20-1,TRBD1,SARDKISGTDSPNEQF
TRBJ1-5,TRBV7-8,TRBD1,ASSPYRGQPQH
TRBJ1-2,TRBV25-1,NA,ASSELLGFNYGYT
TRBJ1-6,TRBV12-3/TRBV12-4,NA,ASSSAVGWKNSPLH
TRBJ2-3,TRBV20-1,NA,SARDPRVSTDTQY
TRBJ2-1,TRBV20-1,NA,SASLESYNEQF
TRBJ1-1,TRBV7-6,TRBD1,ASSNSIPGGDRGTEAF
TRBJ1-5,TRBV18,NA,ASSPNGRSGPQH
TRBJ2-7,TRBV12-3/TRBV12-4,TRBD1,ASSLDRGSSEQY